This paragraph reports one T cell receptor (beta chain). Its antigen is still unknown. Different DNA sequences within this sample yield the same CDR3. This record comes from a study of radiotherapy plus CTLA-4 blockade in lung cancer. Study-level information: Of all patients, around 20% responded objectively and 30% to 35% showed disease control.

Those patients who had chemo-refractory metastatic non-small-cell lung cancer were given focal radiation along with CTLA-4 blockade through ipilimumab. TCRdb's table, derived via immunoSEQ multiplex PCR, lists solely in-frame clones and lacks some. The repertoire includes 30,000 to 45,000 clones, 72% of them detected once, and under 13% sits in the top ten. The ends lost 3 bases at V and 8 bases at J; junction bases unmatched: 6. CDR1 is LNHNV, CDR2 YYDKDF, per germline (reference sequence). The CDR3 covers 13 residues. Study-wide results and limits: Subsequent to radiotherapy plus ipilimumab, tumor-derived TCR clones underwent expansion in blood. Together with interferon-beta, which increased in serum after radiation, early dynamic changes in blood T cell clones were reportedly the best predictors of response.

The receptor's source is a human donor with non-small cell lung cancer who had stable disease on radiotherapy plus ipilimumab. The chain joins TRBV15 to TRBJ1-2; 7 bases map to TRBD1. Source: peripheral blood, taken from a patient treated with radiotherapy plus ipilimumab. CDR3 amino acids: CATSRGDREGYTF. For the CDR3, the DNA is TGTGCCACCAGCAGGGGGGACAGAGAGGGCTACACCTTC.